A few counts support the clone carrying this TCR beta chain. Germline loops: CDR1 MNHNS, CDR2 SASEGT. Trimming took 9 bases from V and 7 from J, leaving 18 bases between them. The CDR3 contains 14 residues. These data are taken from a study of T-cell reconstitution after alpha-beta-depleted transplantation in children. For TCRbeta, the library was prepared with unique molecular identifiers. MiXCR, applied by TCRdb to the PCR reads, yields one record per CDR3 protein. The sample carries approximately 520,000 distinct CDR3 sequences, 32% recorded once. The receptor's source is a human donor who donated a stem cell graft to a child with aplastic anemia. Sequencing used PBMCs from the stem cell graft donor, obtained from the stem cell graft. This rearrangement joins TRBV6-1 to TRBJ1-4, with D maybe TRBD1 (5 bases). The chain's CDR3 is CASAGFSGTEKLFF. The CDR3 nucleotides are TGTGCCAGTGCAGGGTTTAGTGGAACTGAAAAACTGTTTTTT.